The clone carrying this T cell receptor beta chain was seen many times. TCRdb re-derived calls from the RT-PCR reads in MiXCR, one entry per CDR3 protein. In the table there are almost 700,000 distinct CDR3 sequences, approximately 14% of which are singletons. The V and J ends lost 4 bases and 2 bases respectively, with 6 bases between them. This CDR3 has 12 residues. Per germline, CDR1 MNHNY and CDR2 SVGAGI (reference sequence). The rearrangement uses TRBV6-6 and TRBJ2-7; D is unclear. The source material was memory CD4+ T cells from blood. This clonotype originated in a female donor in good health, serving as a healthy control. The CDR3 DNA is TGTGCCAGCAGTTCAGTAGCCTACGAGCAGTACTTC. This encodes CASSSVAYEQYF.